This T cell receptor beta chain emerged from a study of blood T cell repertoires in COVID-19. Study overall: In each case, the material was cDNA or gDNA derived from T cells, B-cell-depleted T cells, or PBMCs.

In the original workflow: Reference gene primer amplification in the assay estimated nucleated cell counts. Measured with immunoSEQ multiplex PCR; TCRdb has only the in-frame clones, and not every one. The D gene and trimming were derived from the DNA, and the V and J assignments and clone size from that table. Of approximately 100,000 clones listed, about 79% are singletons. The sample consisted of peripheral blood. The receptor comes from a man aged 80 or over with COVID-19, enrolled during active disease.

CDR3 protein: CASSLTGGPYEQYF. CDR3 nucleotide sequence: TGTGCCAGCAGCCTGACAGGGGGCCCCTACGAGCAGTACTTC. V gene TRBV11-3 combines with J gene TRBJ2-7; the match to TRBD1 covers 10 bases. The germline CDR1 and CDR2 sequences are SGHNT and YENEEA. The CDR3 runs to 14 residues. Germline trimming cut 5 bases from V and 2 bases from J; bases unmatched to any gene: 3.